These 8 T cell receptor beta chains were all obtained from the same sample, sequenced in a study of cytomegalovirus exposure and HLA in healthy donors. The PCR had 60 Vbeta and 13 Jbeta primers. Sequenced by immunoSEQ multiplex PCR; TCRdb stores in-frame clones only, minus some. The sample lists 100,000 to 150,000 clones, just under 75% occurring once. Input material: PBMCs. Receptors were obtained from a man between 60 and 70 years old in good health and CMV-seropositive.

The V and J genes are TRBV2 and TRBJ2-7, with 9 positions matching TRBD1. CDR3 length: 16 residues. J gave up 4 bases and V 3 bases, and 10 bases lay outside the gene matches. Germline V gives CDR1 SNHLY, CDR2 FYNNEI. In DNA form, the CDR3 reads TGTGCCAGCAGTGAGTCGGTCGGGACAGGGATATACGAGCAGTACTTC. Encoded protein: CASSESVGTGIYEQYF.

This chain links TRBV4-1 with TRBJ2-7, with a weak D call TRBD2 (6 bases). This CDR3 is built from 16 residues. V lost 4 bases and J 0 bases, leaving 16 bases between the germline ends. CDR1 is MGHRA and CDR2 is YSYEKL in the germline V gene. The CDR3 bases are TGCGCCAGCAGCCGGACGCTGGGGAGGTCCTCCTACGAGCAGTACTTC. Residues: CASSRTLGRSSYEQYF.

This CDR3 is CASSNTGDTEAFF. The CDR3 DNA reads as TGTGCCAGCAGTAACACAGGGGACACTGAAGCTTTCTTT. The V and J genes are TRBV6-1 and TRBJ1-1; the match to TRBD1 covers 7 bases. The germline gives CDR1 MNHNS, CDR2 SASEGT. V gave up 5 bases and J gave up 3 bases; unmatched junction bases: 3. The CDR3 totals 13 residues.

V usage is TRBV5-6 and J usage is TRBJ2-5; D not certain. The CDR3 is made up of 11 amino acids. V dropped 2 bases and J dropped 4 bases, with 3 bases sitting between them. CDR1 SGHDT and CDR2 YYEEEE come from the germline V gene. DNA of the CDR3: TGTGCCAGCAGCTTCCGAGAGACCCAGTACTTC. As protein: CASSFRETQYF.

The CDR3 sequence is CASSYWDRGTDYGYTF. CDR3 in DNA: TGTGCCAGCAGTTATTGGGACAGGGGCACTGACTATGGCTACACCTTC. The chain uses TRBV6-5 and TRBJ1-2; 10 bases match TRBD1. V dropped 3 bases and J dropped 3; count of bases not matched to a gene: 7. Germline V gene sequence: CDR1 MNHEY, CDR2 SVGAGI. This CDR3 has 16 amino acids.

The rearrangement uses TRBV30 and TRBJ2-3; D is possibly TRBD1 (5 bases). The CDR3 is 16 amino acids. The germline V gene encodes CDR1 GTSNPN and CDR2 SVGIG (reference sequence). V lost 4 bases and J lost 5, with 22 bases in between. This CDR3 reads CAWKSPRTRLVDTQYF. For the CDR3, the DNA is TGTGCCTGGAAAAGTCCCCGGACACGACTTGTAGATACGCAGTATTTT.

This sequence joins TRBV5-1 and TRBJ1-2, with TRBD1 as a possible D gene (5 bases). Per germline, CDR1 SGHRS and CDR2 YFSETQ. Trimming removed 1 base from V and 3 bases from J, with 10 bases in between. This CDR3 has 14 amino acids. Written as DNA, the CDR3 is TGCGCCAGCAGCTTGAGCCAGGGCCACTATGGCTACACCTTC. It specifies CASSLSQGHYGYTF.

Only one count was recorded for this clone. The chain couples TRBV28 to TRBJ1-6, with D possibly matching TRBD1 (5 bases). V was clipped by 1 base and J by 14 bases, with 18 bases between them. Germline V lookup: CDR1 MDHEN, CDR2 SYDVKM. The CDR3 length is 15 residues. CDR3 region: CASSLLREGRVTLHF. The CDR3, as DNA: TGTGCCAGCAGTTTATTAAGGGAGGGGAGGGTCACCCTCCACTTT.